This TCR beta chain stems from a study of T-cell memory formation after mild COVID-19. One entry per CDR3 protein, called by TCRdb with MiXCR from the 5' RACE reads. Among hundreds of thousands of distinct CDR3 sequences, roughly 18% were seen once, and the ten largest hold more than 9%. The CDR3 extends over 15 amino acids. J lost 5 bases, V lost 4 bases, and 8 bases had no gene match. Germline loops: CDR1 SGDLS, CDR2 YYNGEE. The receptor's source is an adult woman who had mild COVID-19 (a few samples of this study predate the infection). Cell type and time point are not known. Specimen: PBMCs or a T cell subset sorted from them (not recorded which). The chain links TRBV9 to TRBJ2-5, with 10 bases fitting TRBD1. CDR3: CASSTGTTGGETQYF. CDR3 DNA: TGTGCCAGCAGCACCGGAACGACAGGGGGCGAGACCCAGTACTTC.